This entry lists 18 T cell receptor beta chains sequenced from one sample in a study of Graves' ophthalmopathy and Graves' hyperthyroidism. Using RNA transcripts, the TCR beta CDR3 regions were amplified. After a first-round RT-PCR with HTBI primers, a second-round multiplex PCR was run. TCRdb analysed the multiplex PCR reads with MiXCR anew, one entry per CDR3 protein. This table has fewer than 250,000 distinct CDR3 sequences, around 28% appearing once. The sample taken for sequencing was peripheral blood. These receptors originate from a man aged 50-60 years with Graves' ophthalmopathy.

This clonotype appeared many times. The chain has TRBV20-1 and TRBJ1-2, with a weak D call TRBD1 (5 bases). V was shortened by 2 bases and J by 2 bases, with 12 bases between the two germline ends. Germline V lookup: CDR1 DFQATT, CDR2 SNEGSKA (reference sequence). The CDR3 is 14 residues long. CDR3 amino acids: CSARLSRGNYGYTF. The CDR3 bases are TGCAGTGCTAGACTGTCGCGGGGGAACTATGGCTACACCTTC.

The V and J genes are TRBV15 and TRBJ1-6; 9 positions match TRBD1. With V trimmed by 4 bases and J by 6 bases, 7 bases remained unmatched. CDR3 size: 16 residues. The germline CDR1 and CDR2 sequences are LNHNV and YYDKDF (reference sequence). CDR3 sequence (DNA): TGTGCCACCAGCATGACCGGGACAGGGATTAATTCACCCCTCCACTTT. Protein: CATSMTGTGINSPLHF.

This clonotype was picked up many times. The chain has TRBV18 and TRBJ2-7; D unclear. Germline loops: CDR1 KGHSH, CDR2 LQKENI. The CDR3 extends over 12 amino acids. Deletions cut 2 bases from V and 3 bases from J, with 5 bases between. The CDR3 loop reads CASSPAGYEQYF. DNA of the CDR3: TGTGCCAGCTCACCAGCAGGCTACGAGCAGTACTTC.

This clonotype was found many times. The V gene is TRBV12-3 or TRBV12-4, the J gene TRBJ1-5; the D is unclear. The CDR3 is 13 amino acids. The V and J ends lost 0 bases and 4 bases respectively, with 4 bases between them. The CDR3 is CASSLADNQPQHF. CDR3 in DNA: TGTGCCAGCAGTTTAGCGGATAATCAGCCCCAGCATTTT.

This clonotype has only a few counts. The chain links TRBV6-5 to TRBJ1-2, with a weak D call TRBD1 (6 bases). This CDR3 has 16 amino acids. The germline gives CDR1 MNHEY, CDR2 SVGAGI. V lost 1 base, J lost 5 bases, and 17 bases lay in between. CDR3 protein: CASSYYPGTRNYGYTF. In nucleotides, the CDR3 is TGTGCCAGCAGTTACTATCCCGGGACAAGGAATTATGGCTACACCTTC.

This clonotype was counted many times. The chain combines TRBV6-5 with TRBJ1-1; no clear D gene. The germline V gene encodes CDR1 MNHEY and CDR2 SVGAGI. This CDR3 has 11 amino acids. Trimming removed 8 bases from V and 7 bases from J, with 11 bases in between. This chain's CDR3 is CASRRRGEAFF. CDR3 in DNA: TGTGCCAGCCGCCGGCGGGGTGAAGCTTTCTTT.

This clonotype was observed at least ten times. The germline gene is not matched at one end of the junction; a read error may be the cause. The chain has TRBV7-9 and TRBJ1-2; the D gene is possibly TRBD1 (5 bases). Germline CDR1 is SEHNR and CDR2 is FQNEAQ (reference sequence). CDR3 length equals 13 residues. The CDR3 protein is CASSRDGFYSYTF. The CDR3, as DNA: TGTGCCAGCAGCCGGGACGGCTTCTATAGCTACACCTTC.

This clonotype was seen once. V is TRBV6-2 or TRBV6-3 and J is TRBJ2-7; 8 positions match TRBD1. Germline loops: CDR1 MNHEY, CDR2 SVGEGT. CDR3 length equals 15 residues. V lost 6 bases, J lost 5 bases, and 12 bases stayed unmatched. The CDR3 DNA reads TGTGCCAGCAGGCCGATCCCCCAGGGGGCGGACGAGCAGTACTTC. It specifies CASRPIPQGADEQYF.

This clonotype was counted ten times or more. The chain combines TRBV19 with TRBJ1-1; 11 bases agree with TRBD1. Germline CDR1 is LNHDA and CDR2 is SQIVND (reference sequence). The CDR3 covers 17 residues. The trim removed 4 bases at V and 0 bases at J, leaving 7 bases unmatched. CDR3 sequence reads: CASSTTGTGGLNTEAFF. Here the CDR3 DNA reads TGTGCCAGTAGTACAACCGGGACAGGGGGGCTGAACACTGAAGCTTTCTTT.

This clonotype was detected ten times or more. The J gene is TRBJ1-5, the V gene TRBV30; D gene unclear. The CDR3 sequence is 13 residues long. Per the germline V gene, CDR1 is GTSNPN and CDR2 is SVGIG (reference sequence). V dropped 0 bases and J dropped 11 bases, with 14 bases sitting between them. CDR3 nucleotides: TGTGCCTGGAGTGTAGGGCGGGATGGGACCCAGCATTTT. The encoded protein is CAWSVGRDGTQHF.

CDR3 in DNA: TGTGCCAGCAGTTCTAGCGGGAATTGGGAGACCCAGTACTTC. Translation: CASSSSGNWETQYF. The genes are TRBV28 and TRBJ2-5; 9 bases match TRBD2. The CDR3 totals 14 residues. The V gene end was trimmed by 4 bases and the J gene end by 5 bases; junction bases not matched to a gene: 5. Germline CDR1 reads MDHEN; CDR2 reads SYDVKM.

In this sample, this clonotype turned up many times. This sequence joins TRBV7-9 and TRBJ1-2; 7 positions agree with TRBD1. Germline lookup yields CDR1 SEHNR and CDR2 FQNEAQ (reference sequence). V trimming: 8 bases; J trimming: 7 bases; junction bases outside the gene matches: 7. This CDR3 comprises 12 residues. The CDR3 spells CASDREKIGYTF. CDR3 bases: TGTGCCAGCGACAGGGAAAAAATTGGCTACACCTTC.

This clonotype appeared many times. The chain carries TRBV12-3 or TRBV12-4 and TRBJ1-5; D call uncertain. This CDR3 contains 15 residues. V was shortened by 3 bases and J by 7 bases, with 16 bases between the two germline ends. The CDR3 coding sequence is TGTGCCAGCAGTTTTTTAGGGCCGGGCAGACAGCCCCAGCATTTT. Translating gives CASSFLGPGRQPQHF.

This clonotype has ten or more counts. V gene TRBV18 combines with J gene TRBJ1-5; TRBD1 matches at 11 bases. With 2 bases clipped from V and 6 bases from J, the junction kept 3 bases outside the gene matches. The germline V gene has CDR1 KGHSH and CDR2 LQKENI. CDR3 length: 15 residues. This CDR3 reads CASSPSGTGGQPQHF. CDR3 bases: TGTGCCAGCTCACCATCCGGGACAGGGGGTCAGCCCCAGCATTTT.

This clonotype was seen more than once but under ten times. With a much larger clone just one base away, this may be a read error. CDR3 loop: CASSFHGANSPPHF. Written as DNA, the CDR3 is TGTGCCAGCAGTTTTCATGGAGCTAATTCACCCCCCCACTTT. The chain recombines TRBV27 with TRBJ1-6; no firm D call. The length of the CDR3 is 14 residues. The V gene's germline CDR1 is MNHEY and CDR2 SMNVEV (reference sequence).

The rearrangement uses TRBV7-6 and TRBJ2-5; D perhaps matches TRBD2 (5 bases). The V end lost 1 base, the J end lost 5 bases, and 17 bases lay between the germline ends. The CDR3 spans 16 residues. The germline gives CDR1 SGHVS, CDR2 FNYEAQ. The CDR3 spells CASSLVSDGSGETQYF. The DNA for the CDR3 is TGTGCCAGCAGCTTAGTGTCCGACGGATCGGGGGAGACCCAGTACTTC.

This clonotype was picked up many times. J is TRBJ2-2 and V is TRBV6-5; 7 bases are shared with TRBD1. Trimming cost V 2 bases and J 1 base; bases outside gene matches: 16. The CDR3 sequence is 20 residues long. CDR1 and CDR2 from the germline V gene are MNHEY and SVGAGI. For the CDR3, the DNA is TGTGCCAGCAGTTACCTCAGGGTTCTTATGGGACAGAAGAACACCGGGGAGCTGTTTTTT. Protein: CASSYLRVLMGQKNTGELFF.

At least ten counts were recorded for this clonotype. The chain links TRBV9 to TRBJ1-1; D may be TRBD1 (6 bases). Trimming removed 4 bases from V and 0 bases from J, with 19 bases in between. The CDR3 totals 17 residues. The germline V gene encodes CDR1 SGDLS and CDR2 YYNGEE. CDR3 coding DNA: TGTGCCAGCAGCCCGGGGATACAGACAGGTGTGAACACTGAAGCTTTCTTT. It specifies CASSPGIQTGVNTEAFF.